Here is one T cell receptor (beta chain) with its context. This clonotype was observed at least ten times. Its antigen is still unknown. Base qualities are not recorded, but no much larger clone differs from it by a single base. The data belong to a study of T cells in Graves' hyperthyroidism and ophthalmopathy (dated 2019 in TCRdb). Study-level background: Peripheral blood was sampled at the time of initial diagnosis, prior to any treatment. To identify distinguishing TCR V-J signatures, a discovery cohort of some 100 patients was used, comprising 40 to 45 with Graves' ophthalmopathy and approximately 57 with stable Graves' hyperthyroidism. The approximately 90 discovery patients were divided at random into training and test sets in a 7:3 ratio. After blood sampling, hyperthyroidism patients were treated with methimazole at a starting dose of 30 mg daily, and ophthalmopathy patients were treated with high-dose intravenous methylprednisolone. Prospective prediction of ophthalmopathy was tested in an independent validation cohort consisting of fewer than 20 hyperthyroidism patients and around 16 patients who later progressed to ophthalmopathy. In addition, the study compared T-cell repertoires in thyroid tissue and in blood from roughly six Graves' hyperthyroidism patients. TCR Vbeta CDR3 sequencing of 135 peripheral blood samples (more than 40 ophthalmopathy, 70 to 85 hyperthyroidism and some 17 progressor patients) is reported in the paper.

The TCR beta CDR3 regions were amplified from the RNA transcripts. For the first round of RT-PCR on the TCR CDR3, the HTBI primer set was used together with the Qiagen OneStep RT-PCR kit. The libraries were constructed in a second round of multiplex PCR and then size-selected and purified. Paired-end sequencing of the libraries was performed with 100 bp reads on an Illumina HiSeq2000. As for how the authors treated the data: SOAPnuke was used to process the raw data, removing reads that contained adapters or uncalled bases, had a mean Phred below 15, or lacked an exact match to the constant primer or identifier. COPE v1.2.5 was used to merge the high-quality paired reads, and each unique nucleotide sequence was defined as a clonotype. MiTCR v1.1 was used to align the clonotypes against IMGT TRBV, TRBD and TRBJ reference segments. Only V-J combinations with frequency above 0.0001, covering roughly 99% of repertoires, were analysed. The TCS score was defined as the ratio of F50 (clonal expansion) to E x V (chaos), calculated using BLOSUM62-based TCRdist between CDR3 peptides within each V-J. Welch's t-statistics and random forest reduced 514 V-J features to about 12, which were used in a naive Bayes classifier (R e1071). The Morisita-Horn index was used to measure how similar the thyroid and blood repertoires were. TCRdb trimmed public reads at Q25 via fastp, called clones via MiXCR and kept in-frame beta chains. Entries that share a CDR3 protein sequence are merged under the most common genes and DNA. TCRdb, not the authors, supplied the V and J calls. The sample contains 95,000 to 110,000 distinct CDR3 sequences, about 45% of them found a single time. The leading ten clones occupy approximately 27% of the sample.

General study outcomes and caveats: No statistical method was used to fix the sample size in advance, and group allocation was not hidden from the investigators. Ophthalmopathy was separated from stable hyperthyroidism by a 13 V-J signature model, with 85% to 90% sensitivity and roughly 81% specificity obtained in cross-validation and 80%/75% obtained in testing. Most expanded thyroid clonotypes (frequency above 0.001) were also detected in blood, a finding suggesting that blood repertoires may reflect thyroid immune responses. During validation, the model predicted progression to ophthalmopathy a median of approximately 7 months ahead of onset, with 70.59% sensitivity and 72% to 80% specificity.

The CDR3 contains 15 residues, cysteine and phenylalanine counted. CDR3 DNA is the only sequence kept; it has 45 bases, read in frame from the first base. The germline V gene specifies SGHRS as CDR1 and YFSETQ as CDR2. The trim is 4 bases for V and 0 bases for J, with a gap of 10 bases between the germline ends. A patient counted as having stable Graves' hyperthyroidism if no progression to ophthalmopathy occurred over 18 months of follow-up. Hyperthyroidism patients were newly diagnosed, had a disease duration of under 2 months, and were aged 18 to 65 years. Exclusion was applied to patients with uncontrolled infections, other autoimmune diseases, pregnancy or lactation. Diagnoses were based on clinical symptoms, serum thyroxine and TRAb, thyroid ultrasound and orbital computed tomography. PBMCs were separated from roughly 10 ml of fresh peripheral blood using Ficoll-Paque density gradient centrifugation. Total RNA was extracted with Trizol reagent, and quality was checked on an Agilent 2100 Bioanalyzer.

The rearrangement combines TRBV5-1 with TRBJ1-4; the D gene is perhaps TRBD1, from 5 matching bases. The sample was blood. The source is a man aged 40-49 years with Graves' hyperthyroidism. The CDR3 protein sequence reads: CASSPAGATNEKLFF. The DNA sequence reads TGCGCCAGCAGCCCCGCGGGGGCAACTAATGAAAAACTGTTTTTT.